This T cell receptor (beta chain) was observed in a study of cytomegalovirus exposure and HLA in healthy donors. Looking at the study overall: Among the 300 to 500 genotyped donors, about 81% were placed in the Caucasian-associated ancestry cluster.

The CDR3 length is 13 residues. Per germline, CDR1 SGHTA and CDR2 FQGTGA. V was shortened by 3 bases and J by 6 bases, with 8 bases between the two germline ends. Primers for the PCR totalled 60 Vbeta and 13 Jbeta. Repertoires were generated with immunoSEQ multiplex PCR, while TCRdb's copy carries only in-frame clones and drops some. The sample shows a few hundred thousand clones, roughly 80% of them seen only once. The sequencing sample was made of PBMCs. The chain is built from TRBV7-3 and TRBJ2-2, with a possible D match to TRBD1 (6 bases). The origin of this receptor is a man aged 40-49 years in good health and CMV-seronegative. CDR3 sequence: CASSFRGAGELFF. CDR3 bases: TGTGCCAGCAGCTTCAGGGGAGCCGGGGAGCTGTTTTTT.